Shown below are 14 T cell receptor beta chains from a single sample sequenced in a study of T cell repertoires in cytomegalovirus infection. MiXCR, applied by TCRdb to the reads, yields one record per CDR3 protein. The table has 200,000 to 250,000 distinct CDR3 sequences, approximately 22% seen once; the top ten hold around a sixth. The sequenced sample was CD8+ T cells from PBMCs. The receptors were gathered from a human donor in good health (CMV status not recorded). Some clones in this sample may be carry-over from other donors' samples.

Of note for this clonotype: Since a much larger clone is just one base distant, this may be a read error. This chain uses TRBV7-9 with TRBJ2-2; D might be TRBD1 or TRBD2, each matching 7 bases. The CDR3 extends over 16 amino acids. The V and J ends lost 5 bases and 6 bases respectively, with 19 bases between them. Germline assignment: CDR1 SEHNR and CDR2 FQNEAQ (reference sequence). The CDR3 here is CASSEQGGGAAGELFF. The CDR3 DNA follows: TGTGCCAGCAGCGAACAGGGAGGGGGCGCGGCCGGGGAGCTGTTTTTT.

As to this clonotype: Its ends do not fully match the called genes, so a read error is possible. The chain couples TRBV4-1 to TRBJ2-7, with D perhaps TRBD1 (6 bases). The CDR3 is made up of 15 amino acids. CDR1 is MGHRA, CDR2 YSYEKL, per germline. The CDR3 protein is CASSQEASQGYEQYF. CDR3 bases: TGTGCCAGCAGCCAAGAGGCTTCACAGGGATACGAGCAGTACTTC.

This clonotype appeared many times. The V gene is TRBV7-6, the J gene TRBJ2-5; no reliable D call. Germline lookup yields CDR1 SGHVS and CDR2 FNYEAQ. The germline V and J ends were trimmed by 3 bases and 1 base, with 6 bases remaining between them. CDR3 length equals 13 residues. CDR3 sequence (DNA): TGTGCCAGCAGCTTCATCCCCCAAGAGACCCAGTACTTC. Protein product: CASSFIPQETQYF.

This clonotype was observed many times. This rearrangement joins TRBV5-4 to TRBJ2-5, with 10 bases matching TRBD2. V dropped 1 base and J dropped 4; count of bases not matched to a gene: 7. The CDR3 consists of 16 residues. The germline gives CDR1 SGHNT, CDR2 YYREEE (reference sequence). In DNA form, the CDR3 reads TGTGCCAGCAGCTTGAGGAGCGGGGGGGCCCTAGAGACCCAGTACTTC. Amino acids: CASSLRSGGALETQYF.

The table lists this clonotype with many counts. The chain has TRBV28 and TRBJ1-1; D is unresolved. The germline CDR1 and CDR2 sequences are MDHEN and SYDVKM. Trimming took 1 base from V and 5 from J, leaving 8 bases between them. This CDR3 is 13 amino acids long. The CDR3 reads CASSLYGGTEAFF. CDR3 in DNA: TGTGCCAGCAGTTTATACGGAGGGACTGAAGCTTTCTTT. Full variable domain (rest looked up from reference TRBV28 and TRBJ1-1): DVKVTQSSRYLVKRTGEKVFLECVQDMDHENMFWYRQDPGLGLRLIYFSYDVKMKEKGDIPEGYSVSREKKERFSLILESASTNQTSMYLCASSLYGGTEAFFGQGTRLTVV.

Only a few counts were recorded for this clonotype. The CDR3 loop reads CSVLVDGANVLTF. The DNA for the CDR3 is TGCAGCGTTTTGGTGGATGGGGCCAACGTCCTGACTTTC. The V and J genes are TRBV29-1 and TRBJ2-6; unclear D gene. With 5 bases removed from V and 3 bases from J, the gap between germline ends came to 8 bases. The CDR3 extends over 13 amino acids. CDR1 is SQVTM, CDR2 ANQGSEA, per germline.

The genes are TRBV12-3 or TRBV12-4 and TRBJ2-1, with D tentatively TRBD1 (5 bases). V lost 6 bases to trimming and J lost 5 bases, with 8 bases between them. This CDR3 is built from 12 residues. In DNA, the CDR3 is TGTGCCAGCAGAGCGACAGACAATGAGCAGTTCTTC. It encodes CASRATDNEQFF.

The chain combines TRBV20-1 with TRBJ1-2, with 8 nucleotides matching TRBD1. CDR1 DFQATT and CDR2 SNEGSKA come from the germline V gene (reference sequence). V gave up 6 bases and J gave up 4 bases; unmatched junction bases: 7. CDR3 size: 13 residues. The CDR3 region is CSATGQVVYGYTF. The CDR3 DNA sequence: TGCAGTGCCACGGGACAGGTCGTCTATGGCTACACCTTC.

At least ten counts were recorded for this clonotype. The V and J genes are TRBV7-2 and TRBJ2-1; 9 positions agree with TRBD1. V gave up 7 bases and J gave up 6 bases; unmatched junction bases: 10. The germline CDR1 and CDR2 sequences are SGHTA and FQGNSA. The CDR3 loop spans 15 amino acids. CDR3 DNA sequence: TGTGCCAGCACCTCCTGGGAGACAGGGGGCAATGAGCAGTTCTTC. Its translation is CASTSWETGGNEQFF.

The chain has TRBV5-6 and TRBJ2-1; possible D gene TRBD2, 6 bases. This CDR3 comprises 16 residues. CDR1 and CDR2 from the germline V gene are SGHDT and YYEEEE. V lost 2 bases and J lost 0, with 12 bases in between. DNA for the CDR3: TGTGCCAGCAGCTTCGGGGGTCCCTACTCCTACAATGAGCAGTTCTTC. Protein product: CASSFGGPYSYNEQFF.

This clonotype was recorded at least ten times. The chain's CDR3 is CASSLLAGYAEQFF. The CDR3, as DNA: TGTGCCAGCAGCTTACTAGCGGGGTATGCTGAGCAGTTCTTC. The chain employs TRBV7-9 and TRBJ2-1; 9 bases match TRBD2. V dropped 2 bases and J dropped 9; count of bases not matched to a gene: 5. The CDR3 consists of 14 residues. Germline-derived CDR1 and CDR2 are SEHNR and FQNEAQ (reference sequence).

This clonotype came up a few times. V is TRBV28 and J is TRBJ1-1; no clear D gene. The V gene's germline CDR1 is MDHEN and CDR2 SYDVKM. The CDR3 consists of 15 residues. The ends were cut back, 1 base at V and 3 bases at J, with 12 bases in the middle. The CDR3 region is CASSLSKVPYTEAFF. CDR3 DNA: TGTGCCAGCAGTTTATCCAAGGTTCCGTACACTGAAGCTTTCTTT. The full variable domain, with the rest looked up from reference TRBV28 and TRBJ1-1, is DVKVTQSSRYLVKRTGEKVFLECVQDMDHENMFWYRQDPGLGLRLIYFSYDVKMKEKGDIPEGYSVSREKKERFSLILESASTNQTSMYLCASSLSKVPYTEAFFGQGTRLTVV.

The chain has TRBV5-4 and TRBJ2-1; the D gene is possibly TRBD2 (5 bases). The CDR3 length is 14 residues. Germline V gene data show CDR1 as SGHNT and CDR2 as YYREEE (reference sequence). The V gene lost 1 base and the J gene lost 3 bases, with 8 bases spanning the gap. CDR3 nucleotide sequence: TGTGCCAGCAGCTTGTCCGGGGTCTACAATGAGCAGTTCTTC. Translated, it gives CASSLSGVYNEQFF.

The gene calls are TRBV24-1 and TRBJ2-3, with D unresolved. The V end lost 2 bases, the J end lost 4 bases, and 6 bases lay between the germline ends. This CDR3 region has 13 residues. The V gene's germline CDR1 is KGHDR and CDR2 SFDVKD. Here the CDR3 DNA reads TGTGCCACCAGTGATTGGGGTTCAGATACGCAGTATTTT. Translated: CATSDWGSDTQYF.